This is a list of T cell receptor beta chains from one sample in a study of patients and donors after allogeneic stem cell transplantation. One entry per CDR3 protein, called by TCRdb with MiXCR from the RT-PCR reads. The sample contains hundreds of thousands of distinct CDR3 sequences, roughly 15% of which appear only once. The sample comprised blood, either unsorted or a sorted T cell fraction (not recorded which). These TCRs come from a human donor who was either an allogeneic HSCT recipient or a stem cell or donor lymphocyte infusion donor (not recorded which). It is not recorded whose cells these are; they may come from a transplant donor. CDR3s include the opening cysteine and the closing phenylalanine or tryptophan. A D gene is named only where the DNA matches it firmly. Clone sizes are given selectively: once, few, many, or a class where the clone is expanded.

V	D	J	size	DNA	CDR3
TRBV7-8	TRBD2	TRBJ2-3	-	TGTGCCAGCAGCCAGGGGCTAGCGGGATTCCTTTCTAGCACAGATACGCAGTATTTT	CASSQGLAGFLSSTDTQYF
TRBV5-1	-	TRBJ2-7	many	TGCGCCAGCAGCTGGAGCTCCTACGAGCAGTACTTC	CASSWSSYEQYF
TRBV30	-	TRBJ1-1	-	TGTGCCTGGAGTGCAGGGCCAGGGGAGGCTTTCTTT	CAWSAGPGEAFF
TRBV6-1	-	TRBJ2-7	-	TGTGCCAGCACTTTCGGACACCTCTCCTACGAGCAGTACTTC	CASTFGHLSYEQYF
TRBV11-2	-	TRBJ2-7	few	TGTGCCAGCAGCGCGTACACAGGGATCTACGAGCAGTACTTC	CASSAYTGIYEQYF
TRBV6-1	TRBD2	TRBJ2-2	-	TGTGCCAGCAGCAGACTAGCGGGGGCCAACACCGGGGAGCTGTTTTTT	CASSRLAGANTGELFF
TRBV5-4	-	TRBJ1-1	few	TGTGCCAGCAGCTTGGCCTGGGGGAACACTGAAGCTTTCTTT	CASSLAWGNTEAFF
TRBV6-5	-	TRBJ1-6	few	TGTGCCAGCAGTTACGTCGGCGGGGTCGAGAATTCACCCCTCCACTTT	CASSYVGGVENSPLHF
TRBV24-1	TRBD1	TRBJ2-1	many	TGTGCCACCAGTTCGACAGGGGGAGCCGTCAATGAGCAGTTCTTC	CATSSTGGAVNEQFF
TRBV12-3/TRBV12-4	-	TRBJ1-1	many	TGTGCCAGCAGTTTTGACAGTGGAGAGAGAGCTTTCTTT	CASSFDSGERAFF
TRBV5-1	-	TRBJ1-2	few	TGCGCCAGCAGCCCAGATACTAACTATGGCTACACCTTC	CASSPDTNYGYTF
TRBV2	TRBD2	TRBJ2-7	-	TGTGCCAGCACGGATAGCGGGGGCCTTTCCTCCTACGAGCAGTACTTC	CASTDSGGLSSYEQYF
TRBV5-6	-	TRBJ1-2	few	TGTGCCAGCAGCTTAATTCGGCTCAGCTATGGCTACACCTTC	CASSLIRLSYGYTF
TRBV5-1	TRBD2	TRBJ2-5	few	TGCGCCAGCAGCTTGGCTGGTAGCGGGGGTATGAAGACCCAGTACTTC	CASSLAGSGGMKTQYF
TRBV2	-	TRBJ1-5	-	TGTGCCAGCAGCGAATGGAGCTATAGCAATCAGCCCCAGCATTTT	CASSEWSYSNQPQHF
TRBV5-6	-	TRBJ2-2	many	TGTGCCAGCAGCTACGGGGGTTACACCGGGGAGCTGTTTTTT	CASSYGGYTGELFF
TRBV18	TRBD2	TRBJ2-3	few	TGTGCCAGCTCACCCGGCGGGAGGGCCCCAGATACGCAGTATTTT	CASSPGGRAPDTQYF
TRBV18	-	TRBJ2-1	-	TGTGCCAGTACCTTAAGGGGGGGACCCAACAATGAGCAGTTCTTC	CASTLRGGPNNEQFF
TRBV7-3	-	TRBJ1-1	few	TGTGCCAGCAGCGCCAGGGGACCCACTGAAGCTTTCTTT	CASSARGPTEAFF
TRBV7-8	-	TRBJ1-2	-	TGTGCCAGCAGCTGGGACGGGGGGCGGAGGTATGGCTACACCTTC	CASSWDGGRRYGYTF
TRBV6-4	TRBD2	TRBJ2-1	once	TGTGTCAGCAGTGAACAAGCGGGGGACAATGAGCAGTTCTTC	CVSSEQAGDNEQFF
TRBV24-1	-	TRBJ1-6	few	TGTGCCACCAGTGATTTATGGCAGGCGTTCGGGGGTGTCGATTCACCCCTCCACTTT	CATSDLWQAFGGVDSPLHF
TRBV6-5	TRBD1	TRBJ2-5	few	TGTGCCAGCAGTTATTCCGGGACAGGGGTCGGGGAGACCCAGTACTTC	CASSYSGTGVGETQYF
TRBV20-1	-	TRBJ1-1	many	TGCAGTGCTAGGGGCACAGGGCTCGGTGAAGCTTTCTTT	CSARGTGLGEAFF
TRBV6-1	-	TRBJ1-1	few	TGTGCCAGCAGTGAAGGGTTAGGCACTGAAGCTTTCTTT	CASSEGLGTEAFF
TRBV6-2/TRBV6-3	TRBD1	TRBJ2-3	few	TGTGCCAGCAGCCGACGGGACAGTCGCACAGATACGCAGTATTTT	CASSRRDSRTDTQYF
TRBV5-1	TRBD1	TRBJ2-7	few	TGCGCCAGCAGCGCAACAGGGGGCTTCTACGAGCAGTACTTC	CASSATGGFYEQYF
TRBV4-2	-	TRBJ1-5	few	TGTGCCAGCAGCCAAGATTGGGAGGCCCATAGCAATCAGCCCCAGCATTTT	CASSQDWEAHSNQPQHF
TRBV23-1	-	TRBJ2-5	few	TGCGCCAGCAGTCAATCTTCCCGCAGGGATGAGACCCAGTACTTC	CASSQSSRRDETQYF